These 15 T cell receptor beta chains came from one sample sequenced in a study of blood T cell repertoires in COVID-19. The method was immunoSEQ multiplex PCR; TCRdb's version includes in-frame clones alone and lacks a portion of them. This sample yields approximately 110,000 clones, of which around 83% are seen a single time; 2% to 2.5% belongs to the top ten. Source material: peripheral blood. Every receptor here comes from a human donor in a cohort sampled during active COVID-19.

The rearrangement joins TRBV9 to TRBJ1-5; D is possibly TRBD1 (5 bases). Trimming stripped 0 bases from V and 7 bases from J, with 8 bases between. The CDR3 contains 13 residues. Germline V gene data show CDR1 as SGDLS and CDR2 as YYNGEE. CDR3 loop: CASSVGGIQPQHF. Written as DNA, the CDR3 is TGTGCCAGCAGCGTAGGGGGCATCCAGCCCCAGCATTTT. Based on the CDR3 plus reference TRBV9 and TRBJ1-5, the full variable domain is DSGVTQTPKHLITATGQRVTLRCSPRSGDLSVYWYQQSLDQGLQFLIQYYNGEERAKGNILERFSAQQFPDLHSELNLSSLELGDSALYFCASSVGGIQPQHFGDGTRLSIL.

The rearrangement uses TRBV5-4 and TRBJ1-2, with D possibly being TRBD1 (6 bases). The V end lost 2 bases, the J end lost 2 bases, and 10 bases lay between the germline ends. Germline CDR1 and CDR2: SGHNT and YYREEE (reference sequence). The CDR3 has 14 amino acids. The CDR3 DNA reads TGTGCCAGCAGCTTCGACAGGACCAACTATGGCTACACCTTC. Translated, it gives CASSFDRTNYGYTF. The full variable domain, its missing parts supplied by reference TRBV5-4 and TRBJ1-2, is ETGVTQSPTHLIKTRGQQVTLRCSSQSGHNTVSWYQQALGQGPQFIFQYYREEENGRGNFPPRFSGLQFPNYSSELNVNALELDDSALYLCASSFDRTNYGYTFGSGTRLTVV.

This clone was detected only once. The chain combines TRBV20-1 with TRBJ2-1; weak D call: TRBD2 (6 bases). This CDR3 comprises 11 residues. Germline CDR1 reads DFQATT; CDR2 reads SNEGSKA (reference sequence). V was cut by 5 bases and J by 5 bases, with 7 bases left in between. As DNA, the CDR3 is TGCAGTGCTCCGGGGGACAATGAGCAGTTCTTC. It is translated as CSAPGDNEQFF.

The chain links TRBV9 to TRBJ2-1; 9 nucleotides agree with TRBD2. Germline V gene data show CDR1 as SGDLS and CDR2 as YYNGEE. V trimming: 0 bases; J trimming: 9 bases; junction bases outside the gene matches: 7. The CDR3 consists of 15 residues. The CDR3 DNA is TGTGCCAGCAGCGTAGCCGGGACTAGCTACGGTGAGCAGTTCTTC. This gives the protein CASSVAGTSYGEQFF.

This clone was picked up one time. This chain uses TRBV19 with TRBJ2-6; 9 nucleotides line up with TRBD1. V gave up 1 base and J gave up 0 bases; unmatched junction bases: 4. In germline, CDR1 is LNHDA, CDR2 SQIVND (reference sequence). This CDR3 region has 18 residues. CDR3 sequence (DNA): TGTGCCAGTAGTATAGGGACAGGGGTTGTCTCTGGGGCCAACGTCCTGACTTTC. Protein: CASSIGTGVVSGANVLTF.

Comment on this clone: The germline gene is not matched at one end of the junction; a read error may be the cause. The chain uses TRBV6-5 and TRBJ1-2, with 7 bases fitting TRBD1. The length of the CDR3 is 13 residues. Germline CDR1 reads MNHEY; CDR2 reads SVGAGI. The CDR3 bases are TGTGCCAGCAGGTCGACAGGGAACTATGGTTACACCTTC. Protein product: CASRSTGNYGYTF.

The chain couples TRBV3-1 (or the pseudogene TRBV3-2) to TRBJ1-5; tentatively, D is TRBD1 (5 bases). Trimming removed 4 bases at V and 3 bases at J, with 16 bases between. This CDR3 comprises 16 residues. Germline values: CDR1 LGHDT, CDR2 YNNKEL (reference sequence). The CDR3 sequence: CASSPWRGEDNQPQHF. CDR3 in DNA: TGTGCCAGCAGCCCTTGGAGGGGCGAAGACAATCAGCCCCAGCATTTT.

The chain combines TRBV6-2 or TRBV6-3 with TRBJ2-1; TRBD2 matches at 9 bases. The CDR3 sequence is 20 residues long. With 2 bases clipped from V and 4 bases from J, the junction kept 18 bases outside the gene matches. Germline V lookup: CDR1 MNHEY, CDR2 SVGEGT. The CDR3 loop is CASSYPRGTSRVKEYNEQFF. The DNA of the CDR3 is TGTGCCAGCAGTTACCCCAGGGGGACTAGCAGAGTTAAGGAGTACAATGAGCAGTTCTTC.

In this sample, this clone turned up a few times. The chain's CDR3 is CASSFKLNYGYTF. DNA of the CDR3: TGTGCCAGCAGTTTCAAACTGAACTATGGCTACACCTTC. The chain is built from TRBV28 and TRBJ1-2; D gene ambiguous. V was trimmed by 3 bases and J by 2 bases, leaving 7 bases between them. Germline assignment: CDR1 MDHEN and CDR2 SYDVKM. This CDR3 contains 13 residues.

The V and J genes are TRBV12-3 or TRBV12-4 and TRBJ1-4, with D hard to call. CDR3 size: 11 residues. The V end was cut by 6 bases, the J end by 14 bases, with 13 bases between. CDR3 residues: CASSGGPSLFF. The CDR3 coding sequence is TGTGCCAGCAGCGGTGGCCCTAGCCTGTTTTTT.

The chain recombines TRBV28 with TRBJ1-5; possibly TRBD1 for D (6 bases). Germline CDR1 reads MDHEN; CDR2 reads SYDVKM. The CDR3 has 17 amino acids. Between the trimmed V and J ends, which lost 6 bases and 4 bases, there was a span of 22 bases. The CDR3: CASSYIPGAGFNQPQHF. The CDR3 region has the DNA TGTGCCAGCAGCTATATCCCAGGGGCTGGGTTTAATCAGCCCCAGCATTTT.

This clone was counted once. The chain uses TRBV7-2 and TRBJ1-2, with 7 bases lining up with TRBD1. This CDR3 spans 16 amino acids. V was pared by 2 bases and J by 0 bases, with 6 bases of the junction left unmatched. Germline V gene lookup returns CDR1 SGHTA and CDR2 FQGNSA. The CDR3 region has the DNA TGTGCCAGCAGCTTATCGACCGGGACAGCTAACTATGGCTACACCTTC. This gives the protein CASSLSTGTANYGYTF.

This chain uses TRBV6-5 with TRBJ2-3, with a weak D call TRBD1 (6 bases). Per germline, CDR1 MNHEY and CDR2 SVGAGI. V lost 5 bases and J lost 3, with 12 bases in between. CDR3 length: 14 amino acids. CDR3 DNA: TGTGCCAGCAGTCTCAGGGGTGTAACAGATACGCAGTATTTT. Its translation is CASSLRGVTDTQYF.

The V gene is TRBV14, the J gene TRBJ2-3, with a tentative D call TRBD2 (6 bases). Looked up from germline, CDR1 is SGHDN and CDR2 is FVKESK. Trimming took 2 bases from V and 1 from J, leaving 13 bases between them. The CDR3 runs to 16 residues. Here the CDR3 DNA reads TGTGCCAGCAGCCAACGGGGGATTAGCGGCACAGATACGCAGTATTTT. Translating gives CASSQRGISGTDTQYF.

The CDR3 here is CSVDSGYTF. CDR3 in DNA: TGCAGCGTTGATTCGGGCTACACCTTC. V is TRBV29-1 and J is TRBJ1-2; D remains ambiguous. Germline CDR1 is SQVTM and CDR2 is ANQGSEA. The CDR3 extends over 9 amino acids. V was shortened by 3 bases and J by 8 bases, with 4 bases between the two germline ends.